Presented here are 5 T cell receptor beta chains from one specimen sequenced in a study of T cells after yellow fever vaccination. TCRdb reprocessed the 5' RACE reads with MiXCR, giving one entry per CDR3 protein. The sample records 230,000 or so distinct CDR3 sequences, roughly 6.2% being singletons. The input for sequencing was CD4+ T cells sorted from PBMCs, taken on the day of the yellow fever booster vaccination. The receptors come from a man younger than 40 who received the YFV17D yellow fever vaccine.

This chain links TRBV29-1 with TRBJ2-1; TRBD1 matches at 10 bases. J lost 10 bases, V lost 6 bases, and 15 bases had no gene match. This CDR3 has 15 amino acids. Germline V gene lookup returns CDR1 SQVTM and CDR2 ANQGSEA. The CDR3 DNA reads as TGCAGCGTCCGATCCGGGACAGGGGCCAATGGGGAGCAGTTCTTC. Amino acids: CSVRSGTGANGEQFF.

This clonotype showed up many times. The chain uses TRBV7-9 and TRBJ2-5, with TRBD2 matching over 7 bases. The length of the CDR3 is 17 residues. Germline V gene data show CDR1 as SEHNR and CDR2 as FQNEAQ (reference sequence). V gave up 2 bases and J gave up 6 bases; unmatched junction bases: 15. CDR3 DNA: TGTGCCAGCAGCTTAAGCGGGGTTACCCGGTACTTTAAGACCCAGTACTTC. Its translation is CASSLSGVTRYFKTQYF.

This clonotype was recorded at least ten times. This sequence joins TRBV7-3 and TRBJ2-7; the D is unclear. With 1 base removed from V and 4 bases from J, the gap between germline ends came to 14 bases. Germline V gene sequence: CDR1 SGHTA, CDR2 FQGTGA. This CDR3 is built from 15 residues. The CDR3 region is CASSLRSGVGYEQYF. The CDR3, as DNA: TGTGCCAGCAGCTTAAGATCCGGAGTAGGGTACGAGCAGTACTTC.

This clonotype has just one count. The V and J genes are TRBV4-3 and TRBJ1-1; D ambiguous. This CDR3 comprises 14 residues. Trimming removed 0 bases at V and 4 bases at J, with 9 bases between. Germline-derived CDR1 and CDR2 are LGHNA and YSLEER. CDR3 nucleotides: TGCGCCAGCAGCCAAGACAAGAGCGGCACTGAAGCTTTCTTT. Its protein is CASSQDKSGTEAFF.

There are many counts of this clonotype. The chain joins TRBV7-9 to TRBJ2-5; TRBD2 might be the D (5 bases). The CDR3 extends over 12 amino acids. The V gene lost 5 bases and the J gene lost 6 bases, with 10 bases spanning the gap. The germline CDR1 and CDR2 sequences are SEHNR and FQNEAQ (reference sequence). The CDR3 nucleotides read TGTGCCAGCAGCCCGGAGCGGCAGACCCAGTACTTC. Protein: CASSPERQTQYF. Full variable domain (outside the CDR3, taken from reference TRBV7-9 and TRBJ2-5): DTGVSQNPRHKITKRGQNVTFRCDPISEHNRLYWYRQTLGQGPEFLTYFQNEAQLEKSRLLSDRFSAERPKGSFSTLEIQRTEQGDSAMYLCASSPERQTQYFGPGTRLLVL.